This is a list of T cell receptor beta chains from one sample in a study of CD8 T cells in Susac syndrome. MiXCR, applied by TCRdb to the immunoSEQ multiplex PCR reads, yields one record per CDR3 protein. The data show 200,000 to 250,000 distinct CDR3 sequences, about 95% seen once. The sample taken for sequencing was CD4+ T cells from PBMCs. The receptors derive from a human donor with multiple sclerosis. Each CDR3 is given with its conserved first and last residue. The D gene is left open where the match is weak. Clone size, where shown, is once, few, many, or a class for clones that have expanded.

size	V	J	D	DNA	CDR3
.	TRBV19	TRBJ2-2	.	TGTGCCAGTAGTACCGCTAGGAACACCGGGGAGCTGTTTTTT	CASSTARNTGELFF
.	TRBV20-1	TRBJ2-3	TRBD1	TGCAGTGGGACAGGGGGCATGGATACGCAGTATTTT	CSGTGGMDTQYF
once	TRBV15	TRBJ2-3	.	TGTGCCACCAGCAGAGATAGAGAAGATACGCAGTATTTT	CATSRDREDTQYF
.	TRBV9	TRBJ2-3	.	TGTGCCAGCAGCGTAAGCGGACTCACAGATACGCAGTATTTT	CASSVSGLTDTQYF
.	TRBV6-6	TRBJ2-3	.	TGTGCCAGCAGTGAGGCCACAGATACGCAGTATTTT	CASSEATDTQYF
few	TRBV20-1	TRBJ2-1	.	TGCAGTGCGGCCGGGACCGGCTCCTACAATGAGCAGTTCTTC	CSAAGTGSYNEQFF
.	TRBV3-1	TRBJ1-4	TRBD1	TGTGCCAGCCGGGGCCGGGGGACAGGAGTTGAAAAACTGTTTTTT	CASRGRGTGVEKLFF
.	TRBV12-3/TRBV12-4	TRBJ2-3	TRBD1	TGTGCCAGCAGTTCAGGACAGGGATCCCCTGGAGATACGCAGTATTTT	CASSSGQGSPGDTQYF
.	TRBV7-6	TRBJ2-1	TRBD2	TGTGCCAGCAGCTCCCAGACTAGCGGGGGGATCGATGAGCAGTTCTTC	CASSSQTSGGIDEQFF
.	TRBV29-1	TRBJ2-5	TRBD2	TGCAGCGTTGGTAGCGGGGGGCAAGAGACCCAGTACTTC	CSVGSGGQETQYF
.	TRBV20-1	TRBJ1-1	.	TGCAGTGCTAGAGAGTCAAGGGTAGCTTTCTTT	CSARESRVAFF
.	TRBV12-3/TRBV12-4	TRBJ2-3	.	TGTGCCAGTTCTCCCGCGGGGGCTAGCACAGATACGCAGTATTTT	CASSPAGASTDTQYF
.	TRBV14	TRBJ1-6	.	TGTGCCAGCAGCCAAGTGAACAACTATAATTCACCCCTCCACTTT	CASSQVNNYNSPLHF
.	TRBV20-1	TRBJ1-1	.	TGCAGTGTCGCGGACAGCATGAACACTGAAGCTTTCTTT	CSVADSMNTEAFF
.	TRBV20-1	TRBJ2-7	.	TGCAGTGCCCGAATAGTCGTGACTGAAGAGCAGTACTTC	CSARIVVTEEQYF
once	TRBV11-1	TRBJ2-3	.	TGTGCCAGCAGCTTACGAGGGGGGCGCACAGATACGCAGTATTTT	CASSLRGGRTDTQYF
few	TRBV29-1	TRBJ2-5	TRBD1	TGCAGCGGTGCACAGGGGTACCAAGAGACCCAGTACTTC	CSGAQGYQETQYF
.	TRBV5-6	TRBJ2-5	TRBD2	TGTGCCAGCAGCTGGGGACTAGATCAAGAGACCCAGTACTTC	CASSWGLDQETQYF
.	TRBV12-3/TRBV12-4	TRBJ2-7	.	TGTGCCAGCAGTTTAAGCCAACCGGCCGGAGAGCAGTACTTC	CASSLSQPAGEQYF
.	TRBV30	TRBJ2-1	TRBD2	TGTGCCTGGGGCTCCAGGGCTAGCGGCTCGGGTAATGAGCAGTTCTTC	CAWGSRASGSGNEQFF
.	TRBV20-1	TRBJ1-2	.	TGCAGTGCTGGGGTCAGGACCTCCGGCTACACCTTC	CSAGVRTSGYTF
.	TRBV11-2	TRBJ2-3	.	TGTGCTCATCGGCGGGCTTCCACAGATACGCAGTATTTT	CAHRRASTDTQYF
.	TRBV29-1	TRBJ1-5	TRBD1	TGCAGCGTCGGGACAGGATCTAGCAATCAGCCCCAGCATTTT	CSVGTGSSNQPQHF
.	TRBV5-1	TRBJ2-1	TRBD2	TGCGCCAGCAGCTTGGACTCGGCGGGGGGGCGATACAATGAGCAGTTCTTC	CASSLDSAGGRYNEQFF
.	TRBV5-1	TRBJ2-5	.	TGCGCCAGCAGCTTGGGGTCAGCAGGGCCCCCACAAGAGACCCAGTACTTC	CASSLGSAGPPQETQYF
.	TRBV3-1	TRBJ2-1	TRBD1	TGTGCCAGCAGCCAACCACAGGGGAATGAGCAGTTCTTC	CASSQPQGNEQFF
.	TRBV3-1	TRBJ1-3	.	TGTGCCAGCAGCCCGCTCCGGCAAATTTCTGGAAACACCATATATTTT	CASSPLRQISGNTIYF
.	TRBV3-1	TRBJ2-7	.	TGTGCCAGCAGCCAGACGGGACCCTACGAGCAGTACTTC	CASSQTGPYEQYF
.	TRBV5-1	TRBJ2-1	.	TGCGCCAGCAGCTTGGGGGCAGAGTACAATGAGCAGTTCTTC	CASSLGAEYNEQFF
once	TRBV2	TRBJ1-5	.	TGTGCCAGCAGAGTAAACAGTGATAGCAATCAGCCCCAGCATTTT	CASRVNSDSNQPQHF
.	TRBV5-4	TRBJ2-5	TRBD2	TGTGCCAGCACCAAACTCCGGACTAGCGGCCAAGAGACCCAGTACTTC	CASTKLRTSGQETQYF
.	TRBV7-9	TRBJ1-1	.	TGTGCCAGCAGCTTCCTGATGTTCGACACTGAAGCTTTCTTT	CASSFLMFDTEAFF
.	TRBV9	TRBJ1-4	TRBD1	TGTGCCAGCAGCGGCCGGGACAGAGCGGATGAAAAACTGTTTTTT	CASSGRDRADEKLFF
.	TRBV3-1	TRBJ2-5	TRBD2	TGTGCCAGCAGCCGGATGGGAGGGCAGGAGGAGACCCAGTACTTC	CASSRMGGQEETQYF
.	TRBV6-6	TRBJ2-7	.	TGTGCCAGCAGCGAACCAGGGCCCTACGAGCAGTACTTC	CASSEPGPYEQYF
.	TRBV9	TRBJ2-7	.	TGTGCCAGCAGCCCCGGGGACGGTCGCTCCTACGAGCAGTACTTC	CASSPGDGRSYEQYF
.	TRBV20-1	TRBJ2-7	TRBD2	TGCAGTGCTAGAGATGGGAGGCGGGGGGTAATCTACGAGCAGTACTTC	CSARDGRRGVIYEQYF
.	TRBV7-8	TRBJ2-6	.	TGTGCCAGCAGCTTCCCGGCTGGGGCCAACGTCCTGACTTTC	CASSFPAGANVLTF
.	TRBV30	TRBJ1-1	.	TGTGCCTGGAGTGTACTAGGGTTCGAAGCTTTCTTT	CAWSVLGFEAFF
.	TRBV20-1	TRBJ1-1	.	TGCAGTGCTAGTGGGAACACTGAAGCTTTCTTT	CSASGNTEAFF
.	TRBV20-1	TRBJ2-7	TRBD2	TGCAGTGCTATCGGCGGGGGGGCCTCCTACGAGCAGTACTTC	CSAIGGGASYEQYF
.	TRBV27	TRBJ1-6	.	TGTGCCAGCAGTAGGGGGATGAATTCACCCCTCCACTTT	CASSRGMNSPLHF
.	TRBV30	TRBJ2-2	.	TGTGCCTGGAGTCGTGGCGGGACGAACACCGGGGAGCTGTTTTTT	CAWSRGGTNTGELFF
.	TRBV29-1	TRBJ1-2	.	TGCAGCGTTCCCGGGACATACCGAAACTATGGCTACACCTTC	CSVPGTYRNYGYTF
.	TRBV5-6	TRBJ2-1	TRBD2	TGTGCCAGCAGCTTTAGCGGGGCTTCCTACAATGAGCAGTTCTTC	CASSFSGASYNEQFF
.	TRBV29-1	TRBJ1-2	.	TGCAGCGTTGAACGGCAGGCTGATAACTATGGCTACACCTTC	CSVERQADNYGYTF
.	TRBV29-1	TRBJ1-1	.	TGCAGCGTTACTACCTGGGACGGGGAGAACACTGAAGCTTTCTTT	CSVTTWDGENTEAFF
.	TRBV9	TRBJ2-7	TRBD1	TGTGCCAGCAGCGCCCATCAGGGGGAGTACGAGCAGTACTTC	CASSAHQGEYEQYF